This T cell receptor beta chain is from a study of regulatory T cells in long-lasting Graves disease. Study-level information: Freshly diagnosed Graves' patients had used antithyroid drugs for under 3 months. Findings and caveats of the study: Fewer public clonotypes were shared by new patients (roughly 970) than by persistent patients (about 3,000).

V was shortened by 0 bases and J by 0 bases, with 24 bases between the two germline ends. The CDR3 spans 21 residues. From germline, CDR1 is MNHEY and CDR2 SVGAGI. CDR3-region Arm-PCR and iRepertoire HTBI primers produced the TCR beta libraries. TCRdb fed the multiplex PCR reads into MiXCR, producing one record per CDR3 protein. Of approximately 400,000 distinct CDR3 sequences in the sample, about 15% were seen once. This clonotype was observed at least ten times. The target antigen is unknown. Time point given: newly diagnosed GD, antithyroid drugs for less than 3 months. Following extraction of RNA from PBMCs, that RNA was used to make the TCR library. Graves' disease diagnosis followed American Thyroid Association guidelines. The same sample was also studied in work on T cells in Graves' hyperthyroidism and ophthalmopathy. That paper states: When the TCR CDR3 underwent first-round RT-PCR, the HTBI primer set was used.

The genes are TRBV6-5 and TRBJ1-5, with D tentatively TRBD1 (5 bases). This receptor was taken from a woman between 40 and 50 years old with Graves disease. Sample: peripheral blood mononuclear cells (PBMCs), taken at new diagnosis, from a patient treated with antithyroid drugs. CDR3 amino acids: CASSYSPAGRKSLYSNQPQHF. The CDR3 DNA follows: TGTGCCAGCAGTTACTCCCCCGCAGGGAGAAAGAGCCTTTATAGCAATCAGCCCCAGCATTTT.